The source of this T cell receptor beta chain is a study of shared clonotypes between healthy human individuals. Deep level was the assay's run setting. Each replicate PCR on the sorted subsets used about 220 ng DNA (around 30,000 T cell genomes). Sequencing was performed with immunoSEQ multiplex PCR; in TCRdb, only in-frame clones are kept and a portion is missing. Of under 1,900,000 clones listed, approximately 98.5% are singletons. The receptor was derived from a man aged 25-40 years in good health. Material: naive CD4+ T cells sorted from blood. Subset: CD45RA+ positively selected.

The DNA for the CDR3 is TGTGCCAGTAGCGGCGGTGCTGAAGCTTTCTTT. Translated, it gives CASSGGAEAFF. The rearrangement uses TRBV19 and TRBJ1-1; D unclear. The CDR3 spans 11 residues. CDR1 is LNHDA and CDR2 is SQIVND in the germline V gene (reference sequence). V dropped 6 bases and J dropped 6 bases, with 8 bases sitting between them.